These T cell receptor beta chains were read from a single sample in a study of T cell clones after liver transplantation. Some clones are missing from TCRdb's copy, which holds only in-frame ones; the method was immunoSEQ multiplex PCR. The table records 65,000 to 80,000 clones, about four fifths of them present only once. The sample was CD4+ T cells from blood, taken before liver transplant. All receptors derive from a human donor who received a liver transplant. Each CDR3 is given with its conserved first and last residue. The D gene is left open where the match is weak. Expanded clones are given a class, and other clones once, few, many or no size at all.

d_gene	v_gene	j_gene	abundance	CDR3aa	CDR3nt
TRBD1	TRBV5-1	TRBJ2-7	NA	CASSLGDDRGSYEQYF	TGCGCCAGCAGCTTGGGTGACGACAGGGGGTCCTACGAGCAGTACTTC
NA	TRBV5-1	TRBJ2-5	NA	CASSMQGYPGETQYF	TGCGCCAGCAGCATGCAGGGATACCCCGGGGAGACCCAGTACTTC
NA	TRBV5-8	TRBJ1-5	NA	CASSLAGLRNQPQHF	TGTGCCAGCAGCTTGGCAGGGCTCCGCAATCAGCCCCAGCATTTT
NA	TRBV5-1	TRBJ1-1	NA	CASSLVDSRNTEAFF	TGCGCCAGCAGCTTGGTCGACAGCCGGAACACTGAAGCTTTCTTT
NA	TRBV15	TRBJ2-3	NA	CATSRDTSPSQYF	TGTGCCACCAGCAGAGATACTAGCCCATCACAGTATTTT
NA	TRBV19	TRBJ1-2	few	CASLKGDYYGYTF	TGTGCCAGTTTAAAGGGGGATTACTATGGCTACACCTTC
TRBD1	TRBV6-1	TRBJ1-5	NA	CASSERTGGRNQPQHF	TGTGCCAGCAGTGAAAGAACAGGGGGCCGCAATCAGCCCCAGCATTTT
NA	TRBV27	TRBJ2-1	NA	CASSLGRGNNEQFF	TGTGCCAGCAGTTTGGGCAGGGGCAACAATGAGCAGTTCTTC
TRBD1	TRBV6-5	TRBJ2-7	NA	CASIKDRGASYEQYF	TGTGCCAGCATCAAGGACAGGGGAGCCTCCTACGAGCAGTACTTC
TRBD1	TRBV2	TRBJ1-4	NA	CASRDRGGEKLFF	TGTGCCAGCAGGGACAGGGGCGGTGAAAAACTGTTTTTC